A single T cell receptor beta chain is shown here with its context. Its matching antigen is unknown. CDR1 and CDR2 from the germline V gene are MGHDK and SYGVNS. The CDR3 runs to 12 residues. V shed 5 bases, J shed 5 bases, and the junction held 3 bases outside the gene matches. The data are from a study of cytomegalovirus exposure and HLA in healthy donors. Findings and limits, study-wide: For presence/absence analyses, sequencing depth was assumed to be roughly uniform across donors.

This PCR relied on a set of 60 Vbeta primers and 13 Jbeta primers. Generated by immunoSEQ multiplex PCR, the TCRdb table keeps only in-frame clones and is missing some. The sample includes 150,000 to 200,000 clones, approximately 81% seen only once; the top ten take around 0.27%. This chain links TRBV25-1 with TRBJ2-7, with 7 bases identical to TRBD1. The sequencing sample was made of PBMCs. The receptor was isolated from a boy younger than 18 in good health and CMV-seronegative. The CDR3 loop is CASSRQGNEQYF. In nucleotides, the CDR3 is TGTGCCAGCAGTCGACAGGGAAACGAGCAGTACTTC.